The rows below give T cell receptor beta chains drawn from one sample of a study of cytomegalovirus exposure and HLA in healthy donors. Data came from immunoSEQ multiplex PCR; TCRdb stores just in-frame clones and leaves some out. The sample lists about 160,000 clones, roughly 79% seen once, with around 1% in the top ten. Sequencing was carried out using PBMCs. All receptors come from a woman between 40 and 55 years old in good health and CMV-seronegative. The CDR3 runs from the conserved cysteine through the conserved F or W. The D gene is left open where the match is weak. The listing skips clone size in some rows; elsewhere it reads once, few, many or a size class.

14	-	TRBV28	TRBJ2-7	TRBD2	CASTLGGVSYEQYF	TGTGCCAGCACCCTCGGGGGGGTCTCATACGAGCAGTACTTC
18	-	TRBV7-9	TRBJ2-6	-	CASSTLGLKSSGANVLTF	TGTGCCAGCAGCACGCTGGGACTGAAAAGCTCTGGGGCCAACGTCCTGACTTTC
13	-	TRBV29-1	TRBJ2-3	TRBD1	CSAGQGAPDTQYF	TGCAGCGCGGGACAGGGGGCACCAGATACGCAGTATTTT
13	-	TRBV19	TRBJ1-5	-	CAISDSLNQPQHF	TGTGCCATTTCGGACAGTCTTAATCAGCCCCAGCATTTT
13	-	TRBV11-2	TRBJ2-5	-	CASSLFGPETQYF	TGTGCCAGCAGCTTATTCGGTCCAGAGACCCAGTACTTC
15	-	TRBV4-2	TRBJ2-5	-	CASSQLQGYQETQYF	TGTGCCAGCAGCCAACTTCAGGGGTATCAAGAGACCCAGTACTTC
14	few	TRBV15	TRBJ1-1	-	CATSRAGQNTEAFF	TGTGCCACCAGCAGAGCAGGACAGAACACTGAAGCTTTCTTT
13	-	TRBV5-6	TRBJ2-7	-	CASSLAFEYEQYF	TGTGCCAGCAGCTTGGCCTTTGAGTACGAGCAGTACTTC
15	once	TRBV5-1	TRBJ2-5	-	CASSYTPDSQETQYF	TGCGCCAGCAGCTATACACCCGACAGTCAAGAGACCCAGTACTTC
13	few	TRBV19	TRBJ1-1	TRBD1	CASSIYRGTEAFF	TGTGCCAGTAGTATTTACAGGGGCACTGAAGCTTTCTTT
13	-	TRBV25-1	TRBJ2-7	TRBD2	CASSPSGGYEQYF	TGTGCCAGCAGCCCTTCGGGAGGGTACGAGCAGTACTTC
16	-	TRBV28	TRBJ1-5	-	CASSPPTVWSNQPQHF	TGTGCCAGCAGTCCACCCACAGTGTGGAGCAATCAGCCCCAGCATTTT
14	-	TRBV5-1	TRBJ1-3	-	CASSSGGSGNTIYF	TGCGCCAGCAGCTCGGGGGGATCGGGAAACACCATATATTTT
15	-	TRBV6-5	TRBJ2-1	TRBD1	CASSYSDRAITEQFF	TGTGCCAGCAGTTACTCGGACAGGGCTATCACTGAGCAGTTCTTC
14	once	TRBV6-1	TRBJ1-6	TRBD1	CASSKGTGNSPLHF	TGTGCCAGCAGTAAAGGGACAGGGAATTCACCCCTCCACTTT
15	few	TRBV29-1	TRBJ2-4	-	CSVQSRELAKNIQYF	TGCAGCGTCCAAAGCCGTGAACTAGCCAAAAACATTCAGTACTTC
14	-	TRBV28	TRBJ1-2	-	CASSQERNNYGYTF	TGTGCCAGCAGCCAGGAACGCAATAACTATGGCTACACCTTC
14	few	TRBV12-2	TRBJ1-3	-	CASRLVGPGNTIYF	-
16	-	TRBV19	TRBJ1-5	-	CASTYFAGISNQPQHF	TGTGCCAGTACTTATTTCGCAGGGATCTCCAATCAGCCCCAGCATTTT
14	-	TRBV6-1	TRBJ1-1	TRBD1	CASSGTGMITEAFF	TGTGCCAGCAGCGGGACAGGGATGATCACTGAAGCTTTCTTT
15	-	TRBV5-1	TRBJ2-5	TRBD2	CASSRAGGGQETQYF	TGCGCCAGCAGCAGAGCGGGAGGGGGGCAAGAGACCCAGTACTTC
12	few	TRBV9	TRBJ2-1	-	CASSASYNEQFF	TGTGCCAGCAGCGCTAGCTACAATGAGCAGTTCTTC
15	-	TRBV19	TRBJ2-7	TRBD2	CASSLAGGEPYEQYF	TGTGCCAGTAGTCTAGCGGGAGGGGAACCCTACGAGCAGTACTTC
13	-	TRBV30	TRBJ2-1	TRBD1	CAWSRDRDNEQFF	TGTGCCTGGAGTAGGGACAGAGACAATGAGCAGTTCTTC
13	-	TRBV19	TRBJ1-2	-	CASTPTGHSGYTF	TGTGCCAGTACCCCGACAGGCCACTCTGGCTACACCTTC
14	-	TRBV7-9	TRBJ1-1	-	CASSLGFLNTEAFF	TGTGCCAGCAGCCTCGGGTTCTTGAACACTGAAGCTTTCTTT